Below, 19 T cell receptor beta chains from the same sample are listed, as sequenced in a study of radiation and T cells in renal cell carcinoma. Stated time point: baseline pretreatment blood. Treatment of the sample: 15 Gy SBRT to primary tumor, nephrectomy 4 weeks later. The assay was immunoSEQ multiplex PCR, and TCRdb's table has in-frame clones only and misses some. The sample contains roughly 100,000 clones, 82% of which appear only once. This sample comprised blood, obtained from a patient whose treatment included radiotherapy and nephrectomy. These receptors originate from a man between 60 and 75 years old with renal cell carcinoma.

V and J are TRBV5-1 and TRBJ2-1; D may match TRBD1 or TRBD2 (5 bases each). The germline V gene has CDR1 SGHRS and CDR2 YFSETQ. This CDR3 is built from 14 residues. Trimming took off 3 bases at V and 6 bases at J, with 13 bases between the two ends. In DNA, the CDR3 is TGCGCCAGCAGCTCTCGGGACCTCATCAATGAGCAGTTCTTC. Protein: CASSSRDLINEQFF.

The CDR3 nucleotides read TGTGCCAGCAGTTTTGGGCGGGCCTACGAGCAGTACTTC. Its translation is CASSFGRAYEQYF. This chain joins TRBV27 and TRBJ2-7; D is perhaps TRBD2 (5 bases). V was pared by 3 bases and J by 2 bases, with 8 bases between. CDR1 and CDR2 (germline): MNHEY, SMNVEV (reference sequence). This CDR3 region has 13 residues.

The genes are TRBV28 and TRBJ1-1, with a tentative D call TRBD1 (6 bases). V lost 4 bases and J 0 bases, leaving 12 bases between the germline ends. This CDR3 has 15 residues. Germline CDR1 is MDHEN and CDR2 is SYDVKM. CDR3 in amino acids: CASSYTGTLNTEAFF. The DNA for the CDR3 is TGTGCCAGCAGTTACACCGGGACATTGAACACTGAAGCTTTCTTT.

The chain carries TRBV6-1 and TRBJ2-2; 7 nucleotides align to TRBD1. The CDR3 extends over 16 amino acids. Germline CDR1 is MNHNS and CDR2 is SASEGT. Unmatched junction bases numbered 9, after V lost 3 bases and J lost 5 bases. The CDR3 bases are TGTGCCAGCAGTGACCAGGGGGACCCTCGGACCGGGGAGCTGTTTTTT. Translation: CASSDQGDPRTGELFF.

The chain couples TRBV5-1 to TRBJ2-5, with a possible D match to TRBD1 (5 bases). In germline, CDR1 is SGHRS, CDR2 YFSETQ. V was pared by 6 bases and J by 5 bases, with 14 bases between. The CDR3 consists of 13 residues. CDR3 amino acids: CASMLIKGETQYF. For the CDR3, the DNA is TGCGCCAGCATGCTTATTAAGGGGGAGACCCAGTACTTC.

The chain couples TRBV28 to TRBJ1-2; perhaps TRBD1 as D (6 bases). The germline V gene has CDR1 MDHEN and CDR2 SYDVKM. V gave up 2 bases and J gave up 7 bases, with 11 bases separating them. The CDR3 sequence is 13 residues long. The CDR3: CASSLTWGLGYTF. The CDR3 region has the DNA TGTGCCAGCAGTTTAACTTGGGGGCTTGGCTACACCTTC.

The V call is TRBV5-6, the J call TRBJ2-3, with 8 bases identical to TRBD2. The germline CDR1 and CDR2 sequences are SGHDT and YYEEEE. This CDR3 is built from 17 residues. The V and J ends lost 7 bases and 0 bases, in that order; junction bases with no gene match: 13. The CDR3 DNA follows: TGTGCCAGCGAGCCAATTAAGCGGGAGCGTAGCACAGATACGCAGTATTTT. Its translation: CASEPIKRERSTDTQYF.

The V gene is TRBV13, the J gene TRBJ1-2; 7 nucleotides agree with TRBD1. Per germline, CDR1 PRHDT and CDR2 FYEKMQ (reference sequence). The trim removed 5 bases at V and 6 bases at J, leaving 3 bases unmatched. This CDR3 region has 12 residues. The CDR3 here is CASSGGGDGYTF. DNA for the CDR3: TGTGCCAGCAGCGGAGGGGGCGATGGCTACACCTTC.

The chain has TRBV7-2 and TRBJ2-7; 7 positions match TRBD1. J lost 7 bases, V lost 3 bases, and 9 bases had no gene match. The CDR3 has 14 residues. The germline gives CDR1 SGHTA, CDR2 FQGNSA. For the CDR3, the DNA is TGTGCCAGCAGCTTGGACAGGACTTACGGAGAGCAGTACTTC. Its translation: CASSLDRTYGEQYF.

This sequence joins TRBV6-5 and TRBJ2-5; 9 nucleotides match TRBD2. The V gene end was trimmed by 6 bases and the J gene end by 4 bases; junction bases not matched to a gene: 9. Looked up from germline, CDR1 is MNHEY and CDR2 is SVGAGI. The CDR3 is 15 residues long. The CDR3 here is CASRAPLAGRETQYF. The CDR3 nucleotides are TGTGCCAGCAGAGCCCCGCTAGCGGGAAGAGAGACCCAGTACTTC.

The chain links TRBV6-1 to TRBJ1-5, with 9 nucleotides matching TRBD1. CDR1 and CDR2 from the germline V gene are MNHNS and SASEGT. V lost 4 bases, J lost 0 bases, and 10 bases stayed unmatched. This CDR3 is 18 amino acids long. CDR3 sequence (DNA): TGTGCCAGCAGTGGGAGACAGGGGGACCCTTATAGCAATCAGCCCCAGCATTTT. It encodes CASSGRQGDPYSNQPQHF.

The chain uses TRBV21-1 and TRBJ1-5; the tabulated D call, TRBD1, remains unverified against the DNA. TRBV21-1 is a known pseudogene. The CDR3 loop spans 21 amino acids. The CDR3 sequence is CASSNGGLDRDPEDSNQPQHF. CDR3 DNA: TGTGCCAGCAGCAACGGCGGACTCGACAGGGACCCAGAGGACAGCAATCAGCCCCAGCATTTT.

V is TRBV7-9 and J is TRBJ2-7; a possible D gene is TRBD2 (6 bases). The CDR3 loop spans 14 amino acids. Trimming left V 2 bases short and J 7 bases short, with 15 bases between. The germline V gene encodes CDR1 SEHNR and CDR2 FQNEAQ (reference sequence). CDR3 DNA: TGTGCCAGCAGCTTATACAAGCGGGTCAGTGAGCAGTACTTC. Its translation: CASSLYKRVSEQYF.

CDR3 residues: CASSFLRDRSYEQYF. The DNA of the CDR3 is TGTGCCAGCAGCTTCTTGAGGGACCGATCCTACGAGCAGTACTTC. The chain recombines TRBV11-2 with TRBJ2-7; D is perhaps TRBD1 or TRBD2 (5 bases each). Germline CDR1 and CDR2: SGHAT and FQNNGV. CDR3 length equals 15 residues. Trimming left V 3 bases short and J 1 base short, with 13 bases between.

The chain joins TRBV2 to TRBJ2-1, with TRBD2 identical over 7 bases. Germline CDR1 SNHLY, CDR2 FYNNEI. The CDR3 spans 15 residues. Trimming took 3 bases from V and 0 from J; bases not matched to a gene: 2. In DNA form, the CDR3 reads TGTGCCAGCAGTGATACGGGGGGCTCCTACAATGAGCAGTTCTTC. Its translation is CASSDTGGSYNEQFF.

For the CDR3, the DNA is TGTGCCAGCAGTGGGGGATTGGGTGAGCAGTTCTTC. Translating it yields CASSGGLGEQFF. The chain joins TRBV9 to TRBJ2-1; either TRBD1 or TRBD2 may fit D (5 bases each). The CDR3 length is 12 residues. V lost 5 bases and J lost 9, with 12 bases in between. CDR1 and CDR2 (germline): SGDLS, YYNGEE.

J is TRBJ2-3 and V is TRBV10-2, with D possibly being TRBD1 (6 bases). V was trimmed by 4 bases and J by 6 bases, leaving 11 bases between them. The CDR3 consists of 13 residues. Germline V lookup: CDR1 WSHSY, CDR2 SAAADI. DNA for the CDR3: TGCGCCAGCAGTGGTGGGGGCTTTGATACGCAGTATTTT. Encoded protein: CASSGGGFDTQYF.

The rearrangement uses TRBV4-1 and TRBJ2-5; 10 positions match TRBD2. Germline CDR1 MGHRA, CDR2 YSYEKL. The CDR3 runs 18 residues. V lost 2 bases to trimming and J lost 2 bases; unmatched junction nucleotides: 11. The CDR3 region has the DNA TGCGCCAGCAGCCAAAAGGGTTGGGCTAGCGGGGGACAAGAGACCCAGTACTTC. Translated: CASSQKGWASGGQETQYF.

The J gene is TRBJ1-1, the V gene TRBV11-1; D unresolved. In germline, CDR1 is SGHAT, CDR2 FQDESV (reference sequence). The V end was cut by 7 bases, the J end by 8 bases, with 17 bases between. The CDR3 runs to 13 residues. The CDR3 region is CASTARSGPEAFF. The DNA of the CDR3 is TGTGCCAGCACCGCACGATCTGGGCCCGAAGCTTTCTTT.